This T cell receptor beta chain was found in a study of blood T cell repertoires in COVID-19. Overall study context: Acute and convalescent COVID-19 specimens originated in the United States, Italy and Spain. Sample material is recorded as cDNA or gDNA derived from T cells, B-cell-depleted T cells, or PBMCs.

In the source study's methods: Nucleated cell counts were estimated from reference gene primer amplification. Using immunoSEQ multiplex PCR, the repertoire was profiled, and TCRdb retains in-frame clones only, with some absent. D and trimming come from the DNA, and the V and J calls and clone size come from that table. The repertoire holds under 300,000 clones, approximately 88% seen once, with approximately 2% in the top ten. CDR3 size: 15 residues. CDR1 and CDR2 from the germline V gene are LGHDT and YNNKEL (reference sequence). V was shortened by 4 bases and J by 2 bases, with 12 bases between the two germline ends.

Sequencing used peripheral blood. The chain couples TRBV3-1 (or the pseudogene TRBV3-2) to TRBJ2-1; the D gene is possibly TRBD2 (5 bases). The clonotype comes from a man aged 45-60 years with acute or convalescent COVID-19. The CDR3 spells CASSRGAATYNEQFF. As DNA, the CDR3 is TGTGCCAGCAGCCGGGGAGCGGCTACCTACAATGAGCAGTTCTTC.